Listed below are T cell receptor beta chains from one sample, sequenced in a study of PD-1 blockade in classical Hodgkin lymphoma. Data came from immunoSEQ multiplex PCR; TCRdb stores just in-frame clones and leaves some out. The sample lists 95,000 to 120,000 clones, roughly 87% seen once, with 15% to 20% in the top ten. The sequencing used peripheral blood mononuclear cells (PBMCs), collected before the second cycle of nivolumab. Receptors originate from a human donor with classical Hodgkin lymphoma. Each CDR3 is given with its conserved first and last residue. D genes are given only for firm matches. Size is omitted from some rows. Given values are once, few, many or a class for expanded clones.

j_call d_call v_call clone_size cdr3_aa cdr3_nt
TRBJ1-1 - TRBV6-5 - CASRPPENTEAFF TGTGCCAGCAGGCCACCCGAGAACACTGAAGCTTTCTTT
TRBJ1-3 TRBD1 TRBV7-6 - CASSPSGGYTGNTIYF TGTGCCAGCAGCCCATCAGGGGGCTATACTGGAAACACCATATATTTT
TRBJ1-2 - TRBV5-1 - CASSLSGSYGYTF TGCGCCAGCAGCTTGTCAGGGTCCTATGGCTACACCTTC
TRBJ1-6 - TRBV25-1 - CASSNGASGNSPLHF TGTGCCAGCAGTAATGGAGCGTCGGGTAATTCACCCCTCCACTTT
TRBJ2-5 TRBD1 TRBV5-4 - CASSLADRGGVVTQYF TGTGCCAGCAGCTTGGCCGACAGGGGGGGAGTCGTGACCCAGTACTTC
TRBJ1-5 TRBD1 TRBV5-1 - CASSKGQGSNQPQHF TGCGCCAGCAGCAAAGGACAGGGTAGCAATCAGCCCCAGCATTTT
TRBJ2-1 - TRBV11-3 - CASSLGIGPTLLDEQFF TGTGCCAGCAGCTTAGGGATCGGGCCTACCCTCTTGGATGAGCAGTTCTTC
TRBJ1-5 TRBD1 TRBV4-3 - CASSQDFRTGQPQHF TGCGCCAGCAGCCAAGATTTTCGGACAGGACAGCCCCAGCATTTT
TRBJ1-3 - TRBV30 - CAWSGNYGNTIYF TGTGCCTGGAGTGGTAATTATGGAAACACCATATATTTT
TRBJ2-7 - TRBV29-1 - CSVEAGKPYEQYF TGCAGCGTTGAAGCGGGTAAACCCTACGAGCAGTACTTC
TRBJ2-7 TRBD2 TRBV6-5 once CASSYSLAEDKRYF TGTGCCAGCAGTTACTCGCTAGCGGAGGACAAGCGGTACTTC
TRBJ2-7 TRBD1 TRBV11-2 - CASSLGTGGYEQYF TGTGCCAGCAGCTTAGGGACAGGGGGCTACGAGCAGTACTTC
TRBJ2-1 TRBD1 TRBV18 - CASSPPGNRGSNEQFF TGTGCCAGCTCACCACCGGGGAACAGGGGGTCCAATGAGCAGTTCTTC
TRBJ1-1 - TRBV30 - CAWSLLNTEAFF TGTGCCTGGAGTCTCCTGAACACTGAAGCTTTCTTT
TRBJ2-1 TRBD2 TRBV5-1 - CASTLAGGSYNEQFF TGCGCCAGCACGTTAGCGGGAGGGTCCTACAATGAGCAGTTCTTC
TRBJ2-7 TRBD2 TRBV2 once CASSERLAPFYEQYF TGTGCCAGCAGTGAAAGACTAGCTCCATTCTACGAGCAGTACTTC